This record covers a single T cell receptor (beta chain). The antigen remains undetermined. These data come from a study of CD8+ T cells in alopecia areata. Study results and limitations: Compared with normal scalp, lesional scalp had higher clonality and more expanded CD8+ clones. Compared with mice, patients displayed less clear TCR sharing, possibly for HLA-related reasons. Normal-skin resident alphabeta T cells also appear among scalp sample sequences.

Reverse transcribed after extraction, RNA yielded cDNA as the sequencing template. Sequencing used immunoSEQ multiplex PCR; TCRdb keeps in-frame clones, though not all of them. The data contain some 160,000 clones, 62% of them singletons. Germline assignment: CDR1 MNHEY and CDR2 SMNVEV (reference sequence). The trim removed 6 bases at V and 7 bases at J, leaving 12 bases unmatched. This CDR3 has 15 residues. The rearrangement uses TRBV27 and TRBJ2-3, with 8 nucleotides matching TRBD2. The TCR comes from a human donor in good health. The sample consisted of CD8+ T cells sorted from blood. This chain's CDR3 is CASRLIAGKPNTQYF. The CDR3 coding sequence is TGTGCCAGCAGATTAATAGCGGGAAAGCCAAATACGCAGTATTTT.